Listed here are 5 T cell receptor beta chains from one sample, sequenced in a study of T cell repertoires in cytomegalovirus infection. TCRdb redid the calling of the reads with MiXCR, one entry per CDR3 protein. In the table there are approximately 730,000 distinct CDR3 sequences, about 29% of which are singletons. Antigens for these TCRs are unknown. This material consisted of cultured CD8+ T cells from PBMCs, taken from culture after CMV antigen stimulation. All receptors derive from a human donor in good health (CMV status not recorded). Some clones in this sample may be carry-over from other donors' samples.

In its sample, this clonotype was seen many times. The rearrangement uses TRBV7-8 and TRBJ2-2; 8 bases fit TRBD1. CDR1 and CDR2 (germline): SGHVS, FQNEAQ. The J segment lost 1 base and the V segment lost 5 bases, leaving 0 bases of the junction unmatched. The CDR3 consists of 14 residues. CDR3 region: CASSGTGNTGELFF. The CDR3 DNA reads as TGTGCCAGCAGCGGGACAGGGAACACCGGGGAGCTGTTTTTT.

This chain's CDR3 is CSARERRGGTGGRNEQFF. CDR3 nucleotide sequence: TGCAGTGCTAGAGAACGGCGAGGCGGGACAGGGGGGCGAAATGAGCAGTTCTTC. V is TRBV20-1 and J is TRBJ2-1; TRBD1 aligns across 11 bases. V was pared by 0 bases and J by 7 bases, with 14 bases of the junction left unmatched. The CDR3 is made up of 18 amino acids. CDR1 is DFQATT and CDR2 is SNEGSKA in the germline V gene (reference sequence).

V gene TRBV28 combines with J gene TRBJ1-5, with D unclear. The CDR3 covers 16 residues. V gave up 6 bases and J gave up 4 bases, with 19 bases separating them. CDR1 is MDHEN and CDR2 is SYDVKM in the germline V gene. The CDR3 nucleotides read TGTGCCAGCAGGGGTTTCCGGGAGGTCGGGAATCAGCCCCAGCATTTT. This translates into CASRGFREVGNQPQHF. The variable domain in full, completed from reference TRBV28 and TRBJ1-5, reads DVKVTQSSRYLVKRTGEKVFLECVQDMDHENMFWYRQDPGLGLRLIYFSYDVKMKEKGDIPEGYSVSREKKERFSLILESASTNQTSMYLCASRGFREVGNQPQHFGDGTRLSIL.

This clonotype was seen a few times. The chain combines TRBV6-1 with TRBJ1-6; D perhaps matches TRBD1 (5 bases). CDR1 and CDR2 (germline): MNHNS, SASEGT. This CDR3 contains 16 residues. With 4 bases removed from V and 10 bases from J, the gap between germline ends came to 20 bases. For the CDR3, the DNA is TGTGCCAGCAGTGGGTCCCCGCGGCAGGGCGGATCACCCCTCCACTTT. It yields the protein CASSGSPRQGGSPLHF.

V gene TRBV9 combines with J gene TRBJ2-3, with 8 positions matching TRBD2. This CDR3 is 15 amino acids long. In germline, CDR1 is SGDLS, CDR2 YYNGEE. Unmatched junction bases numbered 3, after V lost 3 bases and J lost 0 bases. CDR3 sequence: CASSAGGASTDTQYF. CDR3 DNA: TGTGCCAGCAGCGCCGGGGGGGCTAGCACAGATACGCAGTATTTT. Based on the CDR3 plus reference TRBV9 and TRBJ2-3, the full variable domain is DSGVTQTPKHLITATGQRVTLRCSPRSGDLSVYWYQQSLDQGLQFLIQYYNGEERAKGNILERFSAQQFPDLHSELNLSSLELGDSALYFCASSAGGASTDTQYFGPGTRLTVL.